What follows are 9 T cell receptor beta chains derived from one specimen sequenced in a study of human thymus T cells. Resections that were taken during corrective heart surgery supplied the thymus tissue. Assay: immunoSEQ multiplex PCR; the TCRdb copy retains only in-frame clones and omits some. The table lists tens of thousands of clones, around 96% of them singletons, with roughly 0.031% in the top ten. The sample was thymus tissue. Receptors originate from a boy under two years old with a congenital heart defect but otherwise immunologically healthy.

The rearrangement uses TRBV2 and TRBJ2-3; 10 positions agree with TRBD2. J gave up 3 bases and V 4 bases, and 1 base lay outside the gene matches. CDR3 length: 14 amino acids. From germline, CDR1 is SNHLY and CDR2 FYNNEI. The CDR3 protein is CASSASGRTDTQYF. The CDR3 DNA sequence: TGTGCCAGCAGTGCTAGCGGGAGAACAGATACGCAGTATTTT.

CDR3 in amino acids: CASSLTYRGGRETQYF. CDR3 coding DNA: TGTGCCAGCAGCTTAACCTACAGGGGAGGAAGGGAGACCCAGTACTTC. The chain employs TRBV7-2 and TRBJ2-5, with D possibly TRBD1 on 7 matching bases. Trimming stripped 2 bases from V and 5 bases from J, with 18 bases between. Per the germline V gene, CDR1 is SGHTA and CDR2 is FQGNSA. This CDR3 contains 16 residues.

CDR3 sequence reads: CASSPIPEFINYGYTF. The CDR3 nucleotides are TGTGCCAGCAGCCCCATTCCAGAATTCATTAACTATGGCTACACCTTC. This chain connects TRBV7-2 to TRBJ1-2; no reliable D call. CDR3 length equals 16 residues. The V and J ends lost 5 bases and 1 base respectively, with 17 bases between them. Germline CDR1 is SGHTA and CDR2 is FQGNSA. The variable domain in full, with the rest retrieved from reference TRBV7-2 and TRBJ1-2, is GAGVSQSPSNKVTEKGKDVELRCDPISGHTALYWYRQSLGQGLEFLIYFQGNSAPDKSGLPSDRFSAERTGGSVSTLTIQRTQQEDSAVYLCASSPIPEFINYGYTFGSGTRLTVV.

V is TRBV5-4 and J is TRBJ2-4; D tentatively fits TRBD1 or TRBD2 (6 bases each). Germline CDR1 reads SGHNT; CDR2 reads YYREEE (reference sequence). V lost 1 base, J lost 6 bases, and 23 bases lay in between. This CDR3 is 18 amino acids long. CDR3 loop: CASSLQRYREKGGNIQYF. The CDR3 region has the DNA TGTGCCAGCAGCTTGCAAAGATACAGGGAAAAGGGGGGAAACATTCAGTACTTC.

This clone appeared once. The genes are TRBV7-3 and TRBJ2-3, with 8 bases matching TRBD2. The CDR3 length is 17 residues. CDR1 is SGHTA, CDR2 FQGTGA, per germline. After removal of 0 bases from V and 2 bases from J, the junction contained 7 bases not matched to a gene. As DNA, the CDR3 is TGTGCCAGCAGCTTAACTGCGGGGGGCCATACCACAGATACGCAGTATTTT. Its protein product is CASSLTAGGHTTDTQYF.

This chain uses TRBV9 with TRBJ1-1; D is uncertain. The ends were cut back, 0 bases at V and 1 base at J, with 7 bases in the middle. The CDR3 runs 14 residues. Germline CDR1 and CDR2: SGDLS and YYNGEE. The CDR3 DNA reads as TGTGCCAGCAGCGTAGTAGAAGAGAACACTGAAGCTTTCTTT. Protein: CASSVVEENTEAFF.

This clone was observed once. This chain joins TRBV7-2 and TRBJ2-7, with TRBD2 matching 9 bases. Germline assignment: CDR1 SGHTA and CDR2 FQGNSA. V was pared by 5 bases and J by 0 bases, with 11 bases of the junction left unmatched. The CDR3 totals 17 residues. The CDR3 region has the DNA TGTGCCAGCAGCCCTTGTCGGGAGCGGGAGGCCTCCTACGAGCAGTACTTC. It codes for CASSPCREREASYEQYF.

This rearrangement joins TRBV4-2 to TRBJ1-2, with a possible D match to TRBD1 (5 bases). The CDR3 consists of 16 residues. The V end lost 0 bases, the J end lost 3 bases, and 14 bases lay between the germline ends. The germline V gene encodes CDR1 LGHNA and CDR2 YNFKEQ. The DNA for the CDR3 is TGTGCCAGCAGCCAAGATCGTCGGGGGAAGGACTATGGCTACACCTTC. Protein: CASSQDRRGKDYGYTF.

This rearrangement joins TRBV4-2 to TRBJ1-3; unclear D gene. This CDR3 region has 15 residues. The V end lost 0 bases, the J end lost 0 bases, and 6 bases lay between the germline ends. Germline values: CDR1 LGHNA, CDR2 YNFKEQ. DNA of the CDR3: TGTGCCAGCAGCCAAGATAAGCCCTCTGGAAACACCATATATTTT. It codes for CASSQDKPSGNTIYF.